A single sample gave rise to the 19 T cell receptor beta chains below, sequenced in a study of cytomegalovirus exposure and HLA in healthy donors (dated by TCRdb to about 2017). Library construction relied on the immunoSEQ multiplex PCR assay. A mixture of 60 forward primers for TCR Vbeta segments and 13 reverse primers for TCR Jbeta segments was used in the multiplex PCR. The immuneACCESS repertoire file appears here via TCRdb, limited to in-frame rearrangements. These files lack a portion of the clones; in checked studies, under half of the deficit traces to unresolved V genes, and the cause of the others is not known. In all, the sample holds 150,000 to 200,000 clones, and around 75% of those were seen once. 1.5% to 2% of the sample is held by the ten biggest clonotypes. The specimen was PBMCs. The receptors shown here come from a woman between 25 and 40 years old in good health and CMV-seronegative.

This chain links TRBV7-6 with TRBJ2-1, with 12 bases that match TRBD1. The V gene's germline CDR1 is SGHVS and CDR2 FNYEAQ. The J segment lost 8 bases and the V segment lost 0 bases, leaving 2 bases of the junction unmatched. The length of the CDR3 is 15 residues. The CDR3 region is CASSLAGQGAYEQFF. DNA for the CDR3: TGTGCCAGCAGCTTAGCGGGACAGGGGGCCTATGAGCAGTTCTTC.

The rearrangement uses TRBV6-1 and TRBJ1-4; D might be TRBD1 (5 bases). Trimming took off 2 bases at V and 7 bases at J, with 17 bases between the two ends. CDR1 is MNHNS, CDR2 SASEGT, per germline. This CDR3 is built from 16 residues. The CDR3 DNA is TGTGCCAGCAGTGAATGGGGACTCAATGTCGGTGAAAAACTGTTTTTT. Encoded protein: CASSEWGLNVGEKLFF.

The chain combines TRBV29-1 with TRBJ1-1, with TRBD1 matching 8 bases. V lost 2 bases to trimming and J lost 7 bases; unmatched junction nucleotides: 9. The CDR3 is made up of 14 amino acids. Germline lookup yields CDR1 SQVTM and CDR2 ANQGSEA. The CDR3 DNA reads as TGCAGCGTTGAATTGAGCGGGACAGGAGATGAAGCTTTCTTT. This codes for CSVELSGTGDEAFF.

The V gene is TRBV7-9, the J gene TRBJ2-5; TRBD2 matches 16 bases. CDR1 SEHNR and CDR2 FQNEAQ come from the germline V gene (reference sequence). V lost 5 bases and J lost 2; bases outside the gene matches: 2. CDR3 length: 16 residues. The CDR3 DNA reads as TGTGCCAGCAGCATGGGACTAGCGGGGGGGCAAGAGACCCAGTACTTC. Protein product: CASSMGLAGGQETQYF.

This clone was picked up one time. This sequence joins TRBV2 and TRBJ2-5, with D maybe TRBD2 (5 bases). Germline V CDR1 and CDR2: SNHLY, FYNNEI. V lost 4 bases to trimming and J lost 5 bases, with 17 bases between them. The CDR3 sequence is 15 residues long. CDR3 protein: CASSGIGVSAETQYF. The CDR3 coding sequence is TGTGCCAGCAGTGGTATCGGGGTTTCGGCGGAGACCCAGTACTTC.

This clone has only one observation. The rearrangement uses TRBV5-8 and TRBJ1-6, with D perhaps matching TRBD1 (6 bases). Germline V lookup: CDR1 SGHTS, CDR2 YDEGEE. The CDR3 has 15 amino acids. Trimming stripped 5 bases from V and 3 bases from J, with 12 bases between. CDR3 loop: CASSYGQIYNSPLHF. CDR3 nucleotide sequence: TGTGCCAGCAGTTACGGACAGATCTATAATTCACCCCTCCACTTT.

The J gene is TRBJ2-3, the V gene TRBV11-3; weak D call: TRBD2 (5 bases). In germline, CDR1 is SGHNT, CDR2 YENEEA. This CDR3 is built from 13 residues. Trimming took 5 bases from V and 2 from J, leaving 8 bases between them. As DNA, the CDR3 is TGTGCCAGCAGCCGGGAAACCACAGATACGCAGTATTTT. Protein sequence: CASSRETTDTQYF.

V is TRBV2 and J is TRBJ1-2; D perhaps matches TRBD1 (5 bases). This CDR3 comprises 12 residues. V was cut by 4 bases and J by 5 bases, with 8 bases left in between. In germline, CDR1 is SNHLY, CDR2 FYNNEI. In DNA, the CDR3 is TGTGCCAGCAGTGTGGGGCAGTATGGCTACACCTTC. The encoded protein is CASSVGQYGYTF.

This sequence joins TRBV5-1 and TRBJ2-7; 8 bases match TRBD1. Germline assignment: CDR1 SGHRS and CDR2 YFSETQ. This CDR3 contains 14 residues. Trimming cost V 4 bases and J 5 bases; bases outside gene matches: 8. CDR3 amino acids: CASSLSQGAHEQYF. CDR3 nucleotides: TGCGCCAGCAGCCTGAGCCAGGGGGCCCACGAGCAGTACTTC. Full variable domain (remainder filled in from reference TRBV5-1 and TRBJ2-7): KAGVTQTPRYLIKTRGQQVTLSCSPISGHRSVSWYQQTPGQGLQFLFEYFSETQRNKGNFPGRFSGRQFSNSRSEMNVSTLELGDSALYLCASSLSQGAHEQYFGPGTRLTVT.

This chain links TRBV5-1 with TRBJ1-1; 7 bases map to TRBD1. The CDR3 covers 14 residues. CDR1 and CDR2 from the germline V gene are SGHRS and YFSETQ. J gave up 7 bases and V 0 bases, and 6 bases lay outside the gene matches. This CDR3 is CASSLGSGTDEAFF. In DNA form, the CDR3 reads TGCGCCAGCAGCTTGGGGTCGGGGACAGATGAAGCTTTCTTT.

Here the CDR3 reads CASSLSGNQPQHF. DNA for the CDR3: TGTGCCAGCAGCTTATCGGGCAATCAGCCCCAGCATTTT. V usage is TRBV7-6 and J usage is TRBJ1-5, with D unresolved. Germline values: CDR1 SGHVS, CDR2 FNYEAQ. CDR3 size: 13 residues. V was clipped by 2 bases and J by 2 bases, with 4 bases between them.

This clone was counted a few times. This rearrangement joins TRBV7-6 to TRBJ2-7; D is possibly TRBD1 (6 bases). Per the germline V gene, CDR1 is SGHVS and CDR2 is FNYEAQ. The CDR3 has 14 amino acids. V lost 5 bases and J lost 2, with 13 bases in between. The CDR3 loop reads CASSPIQGAYEQYF. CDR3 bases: TGTGCCAGCAGCCCAATACAGGGAGCCTACGAGCAGTACTTC.

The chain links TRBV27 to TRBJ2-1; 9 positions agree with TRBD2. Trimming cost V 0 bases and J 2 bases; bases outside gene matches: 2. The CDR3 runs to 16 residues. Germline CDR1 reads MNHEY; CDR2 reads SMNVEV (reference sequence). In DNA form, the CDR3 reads TGTGCCAGCAGTTTATCAATAGCGGGGGCCTACAATGAGCAGTTCTTC. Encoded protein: CASSLSIAGAYNEQFF.

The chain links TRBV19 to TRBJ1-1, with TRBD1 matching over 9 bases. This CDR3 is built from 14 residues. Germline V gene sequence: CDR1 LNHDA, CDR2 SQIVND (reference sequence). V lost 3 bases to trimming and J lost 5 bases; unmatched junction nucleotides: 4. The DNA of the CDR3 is TGTGCCAGTAGTATTGGGACAGGGTTTACTGAAGCTTTCTTT. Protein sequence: CASSIGTGFTEAFF.

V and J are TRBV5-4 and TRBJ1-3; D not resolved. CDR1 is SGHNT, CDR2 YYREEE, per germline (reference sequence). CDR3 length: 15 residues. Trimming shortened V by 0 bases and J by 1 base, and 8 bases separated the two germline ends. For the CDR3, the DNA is TGTGCCAGCAGCTTGGATCAGTCATCTGGAAACACCATATATTTT. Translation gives CASSLDQSSGNTIYF.

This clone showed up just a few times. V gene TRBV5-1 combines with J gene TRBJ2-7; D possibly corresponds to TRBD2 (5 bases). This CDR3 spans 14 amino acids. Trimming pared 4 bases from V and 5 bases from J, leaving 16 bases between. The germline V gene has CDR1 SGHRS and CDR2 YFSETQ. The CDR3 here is CASSPGLLSHEQYF. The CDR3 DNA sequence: TGCGCCAGCAGCCCCGGACTGTTGAGCCACGAGCAGTACTTC.

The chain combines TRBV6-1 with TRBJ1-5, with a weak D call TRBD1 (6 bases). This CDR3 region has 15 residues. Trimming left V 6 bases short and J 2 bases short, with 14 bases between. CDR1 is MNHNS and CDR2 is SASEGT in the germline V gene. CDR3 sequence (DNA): TGTGCCAGCAGAACAGGGTCCGGTGGCAATCAGCCCCAGCATTTT. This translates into CASRTGSGGNQPQHF.

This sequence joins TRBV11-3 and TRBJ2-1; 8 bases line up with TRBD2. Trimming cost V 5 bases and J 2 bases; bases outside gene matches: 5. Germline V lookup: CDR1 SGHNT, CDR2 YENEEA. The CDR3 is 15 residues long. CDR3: CASSRGLATYNEQFF. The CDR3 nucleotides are TGTGCCAGCAGCCGCGGACTAGCTACCTACAATGAGCAGTTCTTC.

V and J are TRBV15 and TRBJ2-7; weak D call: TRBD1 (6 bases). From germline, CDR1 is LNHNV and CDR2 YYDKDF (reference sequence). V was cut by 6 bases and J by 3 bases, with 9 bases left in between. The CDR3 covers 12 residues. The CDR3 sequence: CATSLGGYEQYF. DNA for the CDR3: TGTGCCACCAGTCTAGGGGGCTACGAGCAGTACTTC.